This TCR beta chain emerged from a study of blood T cell repertoires in COVID-19. Study-level background: Specimens from acute and convalescent COVID-19 originated in the United States, Italy and Spain. In each case, the material was cDNA or gDNA derived from T cells, B-cell-depleted T cells, or PBMCs.

Patients from Seattle were sampled longitudinally, starting during active infection. As originally analysed: From reference gene primer amplification, estimates of nucleated cell counts were derived. Some clones are missing from TCRdb's copy, which holds only in-frame ones; the method was immunoSEQ multiplex PCR. That table is the source of V, J and clone size, and D and trimming were worked out from the DNA. The sample records some 200,000 clones, approximately 94% being singletons. The junction had 8 bases not matched to a gene; V was cut back by 5 bases and J by 6 bases. This CDR3 is 14 amino acids long. Germline CDR1 is MNHEY and CDR2 is SVGAGI.

The chain uses TRBV6-5 and TRBJ1-2; 8 bases are a match to TRBD1. Sequenced material: peripheral blood. This clonotype was sampled from a man under 40 with COVID-19, enrolled during active disease. In DNA form, the CDR3 reads TGTGCCAGCAGTACACAGGGGGTCATCCATGGCTACACCTTC. Its translation: CASSTQGVIHGYTF.